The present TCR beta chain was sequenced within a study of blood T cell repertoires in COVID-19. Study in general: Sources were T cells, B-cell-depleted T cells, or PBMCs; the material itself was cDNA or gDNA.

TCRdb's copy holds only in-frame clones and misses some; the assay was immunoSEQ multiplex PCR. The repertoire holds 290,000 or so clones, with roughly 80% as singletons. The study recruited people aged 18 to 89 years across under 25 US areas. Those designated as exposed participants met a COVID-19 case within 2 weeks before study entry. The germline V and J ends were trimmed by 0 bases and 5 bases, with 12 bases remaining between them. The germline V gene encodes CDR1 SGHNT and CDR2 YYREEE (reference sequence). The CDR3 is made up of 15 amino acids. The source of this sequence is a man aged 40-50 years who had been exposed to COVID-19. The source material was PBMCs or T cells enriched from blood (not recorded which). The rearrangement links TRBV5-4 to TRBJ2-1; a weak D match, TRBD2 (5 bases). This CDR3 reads CASSLVSSIDNEQFF. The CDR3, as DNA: TGTGCCAGCAGCTTGGTCTCTAGCATCGACAATGAGCAGTTCTTC.